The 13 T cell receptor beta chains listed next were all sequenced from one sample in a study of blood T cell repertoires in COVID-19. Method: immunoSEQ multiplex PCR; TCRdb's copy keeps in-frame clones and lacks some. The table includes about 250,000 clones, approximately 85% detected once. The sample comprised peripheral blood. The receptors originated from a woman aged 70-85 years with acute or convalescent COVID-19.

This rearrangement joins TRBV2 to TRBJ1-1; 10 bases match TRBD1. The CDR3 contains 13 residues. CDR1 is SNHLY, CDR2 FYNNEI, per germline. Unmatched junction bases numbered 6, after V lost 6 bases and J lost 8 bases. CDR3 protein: CASRGTGVSEAFF. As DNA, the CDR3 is TGTGCCAGCAGAGGGACAGGGGTCTCCGAAGCTTTCTTT.

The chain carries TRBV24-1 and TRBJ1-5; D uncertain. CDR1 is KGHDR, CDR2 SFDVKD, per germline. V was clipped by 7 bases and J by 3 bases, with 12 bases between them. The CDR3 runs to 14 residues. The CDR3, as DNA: TGTGCCACCAGCGGTCGGGAGATCAATCAGCCCCAGCATTTT. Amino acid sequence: CATSGREINQPQHF.

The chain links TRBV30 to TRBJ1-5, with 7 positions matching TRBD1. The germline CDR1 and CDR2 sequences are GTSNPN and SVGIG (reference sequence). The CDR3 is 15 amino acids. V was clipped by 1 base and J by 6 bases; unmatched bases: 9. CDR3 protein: CAWSEVSGGFQPQHF. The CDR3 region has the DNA TGTGCCTGGAGTGAGGTGTCAGGGGGATTTCAGCCCCAGCATTTT.

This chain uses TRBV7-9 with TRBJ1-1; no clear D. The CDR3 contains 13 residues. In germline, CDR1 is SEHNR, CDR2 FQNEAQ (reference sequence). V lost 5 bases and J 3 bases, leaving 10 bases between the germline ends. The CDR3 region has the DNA TGTGCCAGCAGCCTCCTACGGGACACTGAAGCTTTCTTT. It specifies CASSLLRDTEAFF.

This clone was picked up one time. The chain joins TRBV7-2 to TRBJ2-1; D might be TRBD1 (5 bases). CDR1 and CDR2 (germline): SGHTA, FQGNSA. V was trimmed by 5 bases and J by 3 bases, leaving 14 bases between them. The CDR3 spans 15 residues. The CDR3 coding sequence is TGTGCCAGCAGCCCGGTCCGAGACAGCTACAATGAGCAGTTCTTC. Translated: CASSPVRDSYNEQFF.

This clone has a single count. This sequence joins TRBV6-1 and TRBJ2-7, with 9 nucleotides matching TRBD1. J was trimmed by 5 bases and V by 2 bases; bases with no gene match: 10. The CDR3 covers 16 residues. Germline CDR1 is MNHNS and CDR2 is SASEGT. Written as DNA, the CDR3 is TGTGCCAGCAGTGAACCCCGGGACAGGGTGTCGCACGAGCAGTACTTC. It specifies CASSEPRDRVSHEQYF.

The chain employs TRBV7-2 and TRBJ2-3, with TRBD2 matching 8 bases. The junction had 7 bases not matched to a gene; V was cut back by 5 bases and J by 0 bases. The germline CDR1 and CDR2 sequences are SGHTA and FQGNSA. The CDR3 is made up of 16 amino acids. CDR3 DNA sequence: TGTGCCAGCAGCCGTCTGGCGGGGGGTAGCACAGATACGCAGTATTTT. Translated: CASSRLAGGSTDTQYF.

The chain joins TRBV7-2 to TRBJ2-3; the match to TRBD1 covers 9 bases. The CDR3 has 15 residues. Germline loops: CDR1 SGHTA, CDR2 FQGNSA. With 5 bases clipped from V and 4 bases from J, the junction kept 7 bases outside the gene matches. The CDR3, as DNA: TGTGCCAGCAGCGTCTCCGGGACAGGGTCAGATACGCAGTATTTT. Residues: CASSVSGTGSDTQYF.

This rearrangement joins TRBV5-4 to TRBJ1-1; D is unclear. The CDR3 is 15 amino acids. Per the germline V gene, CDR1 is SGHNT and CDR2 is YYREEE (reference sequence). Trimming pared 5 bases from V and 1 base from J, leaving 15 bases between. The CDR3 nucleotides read TGTGCCAGCAGTCGTGACGGGTACAAGAACACTGAAGCTTTCTTT. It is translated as CASSRDGYKNTEAFF.

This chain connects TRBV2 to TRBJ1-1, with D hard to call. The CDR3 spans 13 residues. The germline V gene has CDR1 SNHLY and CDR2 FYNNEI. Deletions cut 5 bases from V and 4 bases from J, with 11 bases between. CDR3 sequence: CASSFSGTTEAFF. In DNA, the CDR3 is TGTGCCAGCAGTTTTTCGGGTACCACTGAAGCTTTCTTT.

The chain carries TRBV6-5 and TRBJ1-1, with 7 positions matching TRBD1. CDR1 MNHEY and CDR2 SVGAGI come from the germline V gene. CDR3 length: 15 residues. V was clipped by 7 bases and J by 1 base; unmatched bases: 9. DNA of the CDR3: TGTGCCAGCAATCACCCCGGGACAGCGAACACTGAAGCTTTCTTT. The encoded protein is CASNHPGTANTEAFF.

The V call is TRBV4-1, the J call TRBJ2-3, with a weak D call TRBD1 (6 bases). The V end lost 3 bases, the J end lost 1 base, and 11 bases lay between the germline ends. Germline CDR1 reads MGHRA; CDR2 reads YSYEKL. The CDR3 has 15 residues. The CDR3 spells CASSQDGQRTDTQYF. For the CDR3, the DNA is TGCGCCAGCAGCCAGGACGGACAGCGCACAGATACGCAGTATTTT.

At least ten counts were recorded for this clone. The CDR3 sequence: CASSLQGALVNSPLHF. DNA for the CDR3: TGTGCCAGCAGCTTACAGGGGGCCTTAGTTAATTCACCCCTCCACTTT. This rearrangement joins TRBV7-9 to TRBJ1-6; 8 bases are shared with TRBD1. Trimming took 2 bases from V and 6 from J; bases not matched to a gene: 6. CDR3 length: 16 residues. Looked up from germline, CDR1 is SEHNR and CDR2 is FQNEAQ (reference sequence).